This T cell receptor (beta chain) came from a study of OX40 agonist ivuxolimab in advanced cancers. About the study: The patients received ivuxolimab by intravenous route every 2 weeks at 0.01 to 10 mg/kg. Points from the study as a whole: In CD8+ T cells, expanded clones were on average more numerous than in CD4+.

The CDR3 is 18 residues long. In germline, CDR1 is KGHSH, CDR2 LQKENI. Trimming pared 4 bases from V and 5 bases from J, leaving 27 bases between. Note on this clone: The antigen remains undetermined.

Method: immunoSEQ multiplex PCR; TCRdb's copy keeps in-frame clones and lacks some. The table records fewer than 70,000 clones, 83% of them present only once. The rearrangement uses TRBV18 and TRBJ2-7, with D perhaps matching TRBD2 (6 bases). The sequencing used CD4+ or CD8+ T cells sorted from blood, collected in a trial of the OX40 agonist ivuxolimab. The origin of this receptor is an adult with an advanced solid tumor such as melanoma, head and neck, liver or kidney cancer. CDR3 protein: CASSLSPPGGPRGDEQYF. The CDR3 region has the DNA TGTGCCAGCTCACTATCACCCCCCGGGGGACCTAGGGGTGACGAGCAGTACTTC.